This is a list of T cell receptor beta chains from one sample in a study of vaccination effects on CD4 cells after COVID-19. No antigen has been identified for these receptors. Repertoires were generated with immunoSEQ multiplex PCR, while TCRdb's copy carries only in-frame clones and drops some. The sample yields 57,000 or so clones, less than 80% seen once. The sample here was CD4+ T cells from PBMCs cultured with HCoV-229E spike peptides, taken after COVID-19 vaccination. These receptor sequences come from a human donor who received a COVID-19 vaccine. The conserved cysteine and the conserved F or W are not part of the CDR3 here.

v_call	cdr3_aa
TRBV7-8	ASSLGQGGGIHEQF
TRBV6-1	ASSETGYTQY
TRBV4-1	ASSQGAGNQPQH
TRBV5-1	ASSLSGTQPQH
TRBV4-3	ASSQDFSRNTEAF
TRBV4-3	ASSQVGGSNYGYT
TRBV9	ASSGPGTTNEKLF
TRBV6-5	ASRSGADNEKLF
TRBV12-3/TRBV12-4	ASSRSGTETQY
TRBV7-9	ASSLDGGGALAKNIQY
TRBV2	ASSEVAIQETQY
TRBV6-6	ASSYTWTANQPQH
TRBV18	ASSPDLPNTGELF
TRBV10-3	AISRQGTLSGNTIY
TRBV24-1	ATSDSGQGAGETQY
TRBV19	ASGGSGGYNEQF
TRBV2	ASSGTEKGYGYT
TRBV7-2	ASSRDRGEQPQH
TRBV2	ASRARTGSFGKLF
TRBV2	ASSESRVSST
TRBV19	ASSMDRGSEKLF
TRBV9	ASSGTGRTWGANVLT
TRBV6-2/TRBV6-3	ASSYLGGYTGELF
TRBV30	AVQGLNYGYT
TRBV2	ASSSVVNTGELF
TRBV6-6	ASSLDSRSDTQY
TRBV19	ASSMRGSNNEKLF
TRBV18	ASSQGWNEKLF
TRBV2	ASSEFRGNAYNEQF
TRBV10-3	AISEGGDNQPQH
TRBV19	ASSLTGNNQPQH
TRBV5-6	ASSLAGGQNYGYT
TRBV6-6	ASSYDGGGTEAF
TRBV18	ASSPGTGRSPEF
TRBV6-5	ASSRTGSQETQY
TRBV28	ASSFGAGGSLETQY
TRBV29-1	SGDRVDTEAF